These 32 T cell receptor beta chains were all obtained from the same sample, sequenced in a study of CXCR3-negative and CXCR3-positive naive CD8 T cells. The study made its TRB cDNA libraries by 5' RACE, adding UMI labels. No DNA is given; TCRdb re-called the 5' RACE reads and lists each CDR3 protein once. Its clone listing holds 150,000 to 180,000 distinct CDR3 sequences. Study-wide results and limits: More hydrophobic TRB CDR3s were found in CXCR3-positive naive cells than in CXCR3-negative naive cells.

These receptors lack a known antigen. Material for sequencing was naive CXCR3+ CD8+ T cells from blood. Documented subset: CD45RO-CCR7+CD27+CD95- naive CD8+ T cells expressing CXCR3 (TNR3+). Every receptor here comes from a human donor in good health. Some clones in this sample may be carry-over from other donors' samples.

The chain carries TRBV28 and TRBJ2-7; the D call from TCRdb, TRBD1, cannot be confirmed without DNA. CDR3 length equals 13 residues. From germline, CDR1 is MDHEN and CDR2 SYDVKM. CDR3 amino acids: CASSLWRGAEQYF.

V is TRBV5-1 and J is TRBJ2-1; the TCRdb D gene call, TRBD1, has no DNA to confirm it. This CDR3 has 15 amino acids. Germline V lookup: CDR1 SGHRS, CDR2 YFSETQ. Here the CDR3 reads CASSLAGGAGNEQFF. The full variable domain, in which reference TRBV5-1 and TRBJ2-1 provide the parts outside the CDR3, is KAGVTQTPRYLIKTRGQQVTLSCSPISGHRSVSWYQQTPGQGLQFLFEYFSETQRNKGNFPGRFSGRQFSNSRSEMNVSTLELGDSALYLCASSLAGGAGNEQFFGPGTRLTVL.

The chain combines TRBV7-9 with TRBJ2-1; as DNA is missing, the TRBD2 call by TCRdb cannot be tested. CDR1 and CDR2 from the germline V gene are SEHNR and FQNEAQ (reference sequence). This CDR3 has 18 residues. This chain's CDR3 is CASSLEIYSGSSYNEQFF.

The V gene is TRBV7-9, the J gene TRBJ2-7; TCRdb proposes TRBD2, but this gene call is untestable without DNA. The CDR3 has 14 amino acids. Germline CDR1 is SEHNR and CDR2 is FQNEAQ (reference sequence). CDR3 residues: CASSLVGGVYEQYF.

J is TRBJ2-1 and V is TRBV20-1. Germline CDR1 and CDR2: DFQATT and SNEGSKA (reference sequence). This CDR3 is 16 amino acids long. Here the CDR3 reads CSARDPSTNSYNEQFF.

The chain is built from TRBV18 and TRBJ2-7; the TRBD1 assignment by TCRdb is unverifiable without DNA. The length of the CDR3 is 14 residues. Germline assignment: CDR1 KGHSH and CDR2 LQKENI. CDR3: CASSDGDRVYEQYF.

V gene TRBV7-9 combines with J gene TRBJ2-1; TCRdb outputs TRBD2, but without DNA this stays unchecked. This CDR3 has 20 residues. The germline V gene has CDR1 SEHNR and CDR2 FQNEAQ (reference sequence). The CDR3 spells CASSLGLPGLAGESYNEQFF.

The chain is built from TRBV29-1 and TRBJ2-3. CDR1 SQVTM and CDR2 ANQGSEA come from the germline V gene. The CDR3 runs to 14 residues. The CDR3 region is CSVETGLVTDTQYF.

V is TRBV7-9 and J is TRBJ2-2; the D call of TRBD1 rests on TCRdb alone, since no DNA is present to check it. Per the germline V gene, CDR1 is SEHNR and CDR2 is FQNEAQ (reference sequence). The CDR3 length is 15 residues. CDR3 residues: CASSSPGANTGELFF.

The rearrangement links TRBV5-1 to TRBJ1-2; the TRBD1 assignment by TCRdb is unverifiable without DNA. Germline CDR1 SGHRS, CDR2 YFSETQ. The length of the CDR3 is 15 residues. The CDR3 protein is CASSLGTAPNYGYTF.

This rearrangement joins TRBV7-3 to TRBJ2-1; absent DNA, TCRdb's TRBD2 call cannot be checked. Germline CDR1 SGHTA, CDR2 FQGTGA. This CDR3 is 16 amino acids long. CDR3 sequence: CASSLIGLAGLDEQFF.

The chain couples TRBV7-9 to TRBJ2-1. CDR1 is SEHNR and CDR2 is FQNEAQ in the germline V gene (reference sequence). This CDR3 has 12 residues. The CDR3 spells CASSLVVNEQFF. The full variable domain, its missing parts supplied by reference TRBV7-9 and TRBJ2-1, is DTGVSQNPRHKITKRGQNVTFRCDPISEHNRLYWYRQTLGQGPEFLTYFQNEAQLEKSRLLSDRFSAERPKGSFSTLEIQRTEQGDSAMYLCASSLVVNEQFFGPGTRLTVL.

The CDR3 spells CASTFGGGGYTF. The J gene is TRBJ1-2, the V gene TRBV28; TCRdb calls TRBD1, which cannot be checked without DNA. CDR3 size: 12 residues. Germline lookup yields CDR1 MDHEN and CDR2 SYDVKM.

Here the CDR3 reads CASSLEQLNQPQHF. This chain links TRBV7-9 with TRBJ1-5. CDR3 size: 14 residues. The germline CDR1 and CDR2 sequences are SEHNR and FQNEAQ (reference sequence).

The rearrangement joins TRBV9 to TRBJ2-3; TCRdb outputs TRBD2, but without DNA this stays unchecked. The CDR3 consists of 14 residues. The germline gives CDR1 SGDLS, CDR2 YYNGEE. This CDR3 is CASPGLAGTDTQYF. The full variable domain, in which reference TRBV9 and TRBJ2-3 provide the parts outside the CDR3, is DSGVTQTPKHLITATGQRVTLRCSPRSGDLSVYWYQQSLDQGLQFLIQYYNGEERAKGNILERFSAQQFPDLHSELNLSSLELGDSALYFCASPGLAGTDTQYFGPGTRLTVL.

The V and J genes are TRBV28 and TRBJ2-7. In germline, CDR1 is MDHEN, CDR2 SYDVKM. The CDR3 spans 14 residues. CDR3 loop: CASSFNADIYEQYF.

The chain employs TRBV6-4 and TRBJ2-7; checking the TCRdb D call of TRBD1 is not possible without DNA. This CDR3 contains 14 residues. CDR1 and CDR2 (germline): MRHNA, SNTAGT. CDR3 amino acids: CASPLGLPSREQYF.

The V call is TRBV25-1, the J call TRBJ1-1; TCRdb calls TRBD1, which cannot be checked without DNA. The CDR3 length is 14 residues. CDR1 and CDR2 from the germline V gene are MGHDK and SYGVNS. CDR3 loop: CASSGQGMNTEAFF.

The gene calls are TRBV24-1 and TRBJ2-5. The CDR3 extends over 11 amino acids. Germline CDR1 is KGHDR and CDR2 is SFDVKD. CDR3 loop: CATSDQGIQYF.

The genes are TRBV14 and TRBJ2-3; TCRdb lists TRBD1, though no DNA is available to test this call. CDR3 length equals 17 residues. Germline CDR1 SGHDN, CDR2 FVKESK. The CDR3 loop reads CASSQDAGGMSTDTQYF.

The chain employs TRBV7-9 and TRBJ2-7; TCRdb names TRBD1, which stays unverified in the absence of DNA. The germline V gene encodes CDR1 SEHNR and CDR2 FQNEAQ (reference sequence). This CDR3 region has 15 residues. This chain's CDR3 is CASSTFAQQGYEQYF.

The V gene is TRBV5-1, the J gene TRBJ1-1. The CDR3 has 15 residues. Germline CDR1 reads SGHRS; CDR2 reads YFSETQ. The CDR3 loop is CASSLAMGWNTEAFF.

Here the CDR3 reads CASSERLAGGLDTQYF. The chain uses TRBV2 and TRBJ2-3; the D gene TCRdb calls, TRBD2, cannot be checked with no DNA. CDR1 SNHLY and CDR2 FYNNEI come from the germline V gene. The CDR3 contains 16 residues.

The CDR3 spells CASSQEGNSYNEQFF. V gene TRBV3-1 combines with J gene TRBJ2-1. Germline loops: CDR1 LGHDT, CDR2 YNNKEL (reference sequence). CDR3 length equals 15 residues.

The chain is built from TRBV12-3 or TRBV12-4 and TRBJ2-7; lacking DNA, the TRBD2 call made by TCRdb goes unchecked. This CDR3 has 16 amino acids. The CDR3 loop is CASSPQGLASTLEQYF.

The chain's CDR3 is CASSYQPLSPGTEAFF. The chain employs TRBV12-3 or TRBV12-4 and TRBJ1-1. This CDR3 is 16 amino acids long.

V usage is TRBV7-9 and J usage is TRBJ2-3; the TCRdb D gene call, TRBD1, has no DNA to confirm it. CDR3 length: 14 residues. Germline loops: CDR1 SEHNR, CDR2 FQNEAQ (reference sequence). The CDR3 reads CASSPWTNTDTQYF.

The chain uses TRBV29-1 and TRBJ2-7; without DNA, the TCRdb call of TRBD1 cannot be checked. This CDR3 is built from 12 residues. Germline V CDR1 and CDR2: SQVTM, ANQGSEA. CDR3 protein: CSGTTGDTEQYF.

V usage is TRBV2 and J usage is TRBJ1-4; TCRdb designates TRBD1, a call that cannot be tested without DNA. Germline values: CDR1 SNHLY, CDR2 FYNNEI. The length of the CDR3 is 13 residues. CDR3 protein: CASGDTGNEKLFF.

The chain uses TRBV12-3 or TRBV12-4 and TRBJ2-2; TCRdb's D call, TRBD1, is unchecked because there is no DNA. The length of the CDR3 is 15 residues. This CDR3 reads CASSFGTDYTGELFF.

V gene TRBV5-6 combines with J gene TRBJ1-1. The germline V gene encodes CDR1 SGHDT and CDR2 YYEEEE. CDR3 length: 13 residues. The CDR3 sequence is CASSHYRGTEAFF.

Here the CDR3 reads CASSISRDRGRAYEQYF. The V call is TRBV2, the J call TRBJ2-7; no DNA is available, so the TRBD1 call from TCRdb remains unchecked. This CDR3 has 17 residues. Germline CDR1 SNHLY, CDR2 FYNNEI.